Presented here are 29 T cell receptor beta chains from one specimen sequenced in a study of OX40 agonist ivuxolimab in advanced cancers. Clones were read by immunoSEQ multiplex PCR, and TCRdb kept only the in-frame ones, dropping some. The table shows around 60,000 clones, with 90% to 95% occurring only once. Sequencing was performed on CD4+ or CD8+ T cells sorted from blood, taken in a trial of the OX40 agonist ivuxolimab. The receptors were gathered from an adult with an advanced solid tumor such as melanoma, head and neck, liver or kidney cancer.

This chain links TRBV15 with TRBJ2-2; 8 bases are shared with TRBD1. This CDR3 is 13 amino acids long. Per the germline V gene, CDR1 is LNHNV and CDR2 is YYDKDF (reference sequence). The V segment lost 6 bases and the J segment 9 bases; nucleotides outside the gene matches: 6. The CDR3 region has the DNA TGTGCCACCAGGGACAGGGCCGGCTGGGAGCTGTTTTTT. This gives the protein CATRDRAGWELFF. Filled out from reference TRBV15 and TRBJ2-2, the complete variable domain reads DAMVIQNPRYQVTQFGKPVTLSCSQTLNHNVMYWYQQKSSQAPKLLFHYYDKDFNNEADTPDNFQSRRPNTSFCFLDIRSPGLGDTAMYLCATRDRAGWELFFGEGSRLTVL.

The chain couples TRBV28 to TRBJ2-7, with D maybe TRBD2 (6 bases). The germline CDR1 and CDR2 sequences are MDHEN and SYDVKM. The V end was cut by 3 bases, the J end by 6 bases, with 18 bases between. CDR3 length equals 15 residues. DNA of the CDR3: TGTGCCAGCAGTTTCGCCGCGGGGTCGGTCTCCGAGCAGTACTTC. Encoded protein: CASSFAAGSVSEQYF.

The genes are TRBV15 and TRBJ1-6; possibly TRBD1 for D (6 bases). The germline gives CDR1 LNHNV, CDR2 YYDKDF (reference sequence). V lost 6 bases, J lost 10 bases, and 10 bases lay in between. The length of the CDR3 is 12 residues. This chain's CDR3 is CATSSGDSPLHF. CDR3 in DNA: TGTGCCACCAGTTCAGGGGACTCACCCCTCCACTTT.

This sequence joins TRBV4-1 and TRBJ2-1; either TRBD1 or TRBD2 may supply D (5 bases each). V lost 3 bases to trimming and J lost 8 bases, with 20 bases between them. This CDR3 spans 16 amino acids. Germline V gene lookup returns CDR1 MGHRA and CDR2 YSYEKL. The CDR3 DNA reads TGCGCCAGCAGCCATCCGAGGGCCGGGACGGCACATGAGCAGTTCTTC. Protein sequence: CASSHPRAGTAHEQFF.

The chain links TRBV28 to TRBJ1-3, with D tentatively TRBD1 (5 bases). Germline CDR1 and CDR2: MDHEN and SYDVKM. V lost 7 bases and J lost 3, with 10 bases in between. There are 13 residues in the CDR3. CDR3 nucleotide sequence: TGTGCCAGCATCGCCGGGGGTGGAAACACCATATATTTT. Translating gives CASIAGGGNTIYF.

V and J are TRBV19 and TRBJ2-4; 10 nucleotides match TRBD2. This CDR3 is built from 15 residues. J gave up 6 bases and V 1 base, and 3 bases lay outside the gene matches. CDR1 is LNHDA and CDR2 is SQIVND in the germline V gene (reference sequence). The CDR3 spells CASSIALAGVNIQYF. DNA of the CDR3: TGTGCCAGTAGTATAGCTCTAGCGGGAGTAAACATTCAGTACTTC.

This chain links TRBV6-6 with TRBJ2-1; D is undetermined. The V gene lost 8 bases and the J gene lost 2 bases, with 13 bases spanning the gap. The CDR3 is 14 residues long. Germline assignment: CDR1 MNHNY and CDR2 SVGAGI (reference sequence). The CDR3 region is CASVGRTTYNEQFF. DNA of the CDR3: TGTGCCAGCGTCGGACGAACTACCTACAATGAGCAGTTCTTC.

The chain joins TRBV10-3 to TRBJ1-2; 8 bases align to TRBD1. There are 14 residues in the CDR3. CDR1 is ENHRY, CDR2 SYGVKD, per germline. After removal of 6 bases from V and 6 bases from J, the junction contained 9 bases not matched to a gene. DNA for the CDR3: TGTGCCATCAGCGTAAACACAGGGGGAGATGGCTACACCTTC. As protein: CAISVNTGGDGYTF.

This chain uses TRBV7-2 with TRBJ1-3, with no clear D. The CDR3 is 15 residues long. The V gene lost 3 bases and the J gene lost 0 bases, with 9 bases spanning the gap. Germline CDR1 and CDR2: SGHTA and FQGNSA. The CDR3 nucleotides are TGTGCCAGCAGCTTCGGCTTCAGCTCTGGAAACACCATATATTTT. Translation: CASSFGFSSGNTIYF. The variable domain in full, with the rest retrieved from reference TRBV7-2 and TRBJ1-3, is GAGVSQSPSNKVTEKGKDVELRCDPISGHTALYWYRQSLGQGLEFLIYFQGNSAPDKSGLPSDRFSAERTGGSVSTLTIQRTQQEDSAVYLCASSFGFSSGNTIYFGEGSWLTVV.

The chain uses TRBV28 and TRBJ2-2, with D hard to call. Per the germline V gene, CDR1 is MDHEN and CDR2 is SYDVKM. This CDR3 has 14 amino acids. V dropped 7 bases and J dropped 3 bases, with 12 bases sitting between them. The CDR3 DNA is TGTGCCAGCACCACCGGGTCCTACACCGGGGAGCTGTTTTTT. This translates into CASTTGSYTGELFF.

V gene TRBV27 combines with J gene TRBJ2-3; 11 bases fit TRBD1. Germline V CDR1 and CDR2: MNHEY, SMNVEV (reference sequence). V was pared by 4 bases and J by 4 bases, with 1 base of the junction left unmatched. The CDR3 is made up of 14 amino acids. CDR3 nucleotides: TGTGCCAGCAGTTGGACAGGGGGCGCAGATACGCAGTATTTT. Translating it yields CASSWTGGADTQYF.

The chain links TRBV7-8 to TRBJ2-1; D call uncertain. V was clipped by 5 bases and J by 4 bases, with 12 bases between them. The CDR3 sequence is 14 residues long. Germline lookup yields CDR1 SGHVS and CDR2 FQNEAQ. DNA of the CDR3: TGTGCCAGCAGCCCACGTACAGAATACAATGAGCAGTTCTTC. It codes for CASSPRTEYNEQFF.

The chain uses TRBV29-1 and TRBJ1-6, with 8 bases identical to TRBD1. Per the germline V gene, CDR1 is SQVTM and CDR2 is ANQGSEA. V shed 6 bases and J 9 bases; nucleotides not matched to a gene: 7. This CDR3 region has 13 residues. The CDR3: CSVGQARGSPLHF. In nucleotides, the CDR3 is TGCAGCGTGGGACAGGCTCGAGGTTCACCCCTCCACTTT.

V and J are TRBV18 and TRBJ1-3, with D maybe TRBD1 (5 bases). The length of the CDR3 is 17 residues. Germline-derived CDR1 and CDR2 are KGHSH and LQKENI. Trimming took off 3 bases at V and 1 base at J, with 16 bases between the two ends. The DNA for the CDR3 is TGTGCCAGCTCACCCGCGACCCTGGGGGGATCTGGAAACACCATATATTTT. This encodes CASSPATLGGSGNTIYF.

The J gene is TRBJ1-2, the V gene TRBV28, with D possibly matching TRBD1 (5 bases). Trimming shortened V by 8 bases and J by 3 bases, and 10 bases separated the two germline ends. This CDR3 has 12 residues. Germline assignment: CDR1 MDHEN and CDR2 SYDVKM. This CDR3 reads CASEGNHYGYTF. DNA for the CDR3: TGTGCCAGCGAGGGGAACCACTATGGCTACACCTTC.

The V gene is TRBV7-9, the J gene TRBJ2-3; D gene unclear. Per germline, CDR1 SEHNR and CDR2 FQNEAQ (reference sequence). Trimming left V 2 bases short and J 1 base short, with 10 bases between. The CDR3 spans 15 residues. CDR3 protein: CASSLYTSGTDTQYF. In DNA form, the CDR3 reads TGTGCCAGCAGCTTATACACTTCGGGCACAGATACGCAGTATTTT.

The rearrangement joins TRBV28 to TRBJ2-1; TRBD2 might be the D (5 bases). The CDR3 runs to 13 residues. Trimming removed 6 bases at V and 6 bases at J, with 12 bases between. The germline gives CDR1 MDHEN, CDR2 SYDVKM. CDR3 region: CASRRPAGNEQFF. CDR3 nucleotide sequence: TGTGCCAGCAGGCGTCCCGCGGGCAATGAGCAGTTCTTC.

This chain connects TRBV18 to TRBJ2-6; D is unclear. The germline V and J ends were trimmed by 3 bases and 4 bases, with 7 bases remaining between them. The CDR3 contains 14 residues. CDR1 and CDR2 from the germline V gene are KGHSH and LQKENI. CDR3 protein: CASSPGSGANVLTF. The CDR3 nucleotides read TGTGCCAGCTCACCCGGATCCGGGGCCAACGTCCTGACTTTC.

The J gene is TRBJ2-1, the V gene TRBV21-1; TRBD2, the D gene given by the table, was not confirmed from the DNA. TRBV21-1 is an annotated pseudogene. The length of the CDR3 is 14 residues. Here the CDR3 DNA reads TGTGCCAGCAGCACTGGGGGGGGCCGGGAAGAGCAGTTCTTC. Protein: CASSTGGGREEQFF.

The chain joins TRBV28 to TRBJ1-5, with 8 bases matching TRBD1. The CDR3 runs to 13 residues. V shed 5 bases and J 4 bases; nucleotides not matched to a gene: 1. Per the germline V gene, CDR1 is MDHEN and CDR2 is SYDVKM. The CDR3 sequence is CASSDRGNQPQHF. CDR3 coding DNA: TGTGCCAGCAGTGACAGGGGTAATCAGCCCCAGCATTTT.

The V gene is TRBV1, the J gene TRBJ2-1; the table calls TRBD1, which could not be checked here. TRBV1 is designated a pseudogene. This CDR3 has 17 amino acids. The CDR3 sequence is CTSSHHRHPLSYNEQFF. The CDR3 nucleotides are TGCACCAGCAGCCATCACCGACACCCGCTCTCCTACAATGAGCAGTTCTTC.

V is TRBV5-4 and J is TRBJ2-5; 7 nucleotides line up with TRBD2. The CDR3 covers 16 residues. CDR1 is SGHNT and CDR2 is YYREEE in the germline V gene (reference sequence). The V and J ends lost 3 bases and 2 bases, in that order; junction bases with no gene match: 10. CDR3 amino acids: CASSSKITGGQETQYF. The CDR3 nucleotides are TGTGCCAGCAGCTCAAAAATAACGGGGGGACAAGAGACCCAGTACTTC.

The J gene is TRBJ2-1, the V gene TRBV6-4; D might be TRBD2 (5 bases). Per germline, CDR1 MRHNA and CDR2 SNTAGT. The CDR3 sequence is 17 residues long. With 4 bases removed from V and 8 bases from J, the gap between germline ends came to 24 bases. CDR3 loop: CASSAFPTSSSPDEQFF. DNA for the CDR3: TGTGCCAGCAGTGCCTTCCCTACTAGTTCCTCCCCGGATGAGCAGTTCTTC.

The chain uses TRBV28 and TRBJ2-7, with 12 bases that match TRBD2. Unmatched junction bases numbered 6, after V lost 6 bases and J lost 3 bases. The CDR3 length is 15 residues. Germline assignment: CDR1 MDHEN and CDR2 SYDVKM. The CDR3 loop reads CASRSPGLAGYEQYF. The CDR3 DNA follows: TGTGCCAGCAGGAGCCCGGGACTAGCGGGCTACGAGCAGTACTTC.

Written as DNA, the CDR3 is TGTGCCAGCAGTGAAGATCCGGGACAGGGAGGACGTGGTACGCAGTATTTT. Amino acid sequence: CASSEDPGQGGRGTQYF. This sequence joins TRBV6-1 and TRBJ2-3, with 9 bases lining up with TRBD1. V trimming: 1 base; J trimming: 8 bases; junction bases outside the gene matches: 13. CDR3 length: 17 amino acids. From germline, CDR1 is MNHNS and CDR2 SASEGT.

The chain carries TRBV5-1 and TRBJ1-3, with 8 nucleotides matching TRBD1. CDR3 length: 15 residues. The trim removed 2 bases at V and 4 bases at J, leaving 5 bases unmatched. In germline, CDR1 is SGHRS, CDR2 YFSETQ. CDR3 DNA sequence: TGCGCCAGCAGCTTCCAGGGGGCGGAGGGAAACACCATATATTTT. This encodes CASSFQGAEGNTIYF.

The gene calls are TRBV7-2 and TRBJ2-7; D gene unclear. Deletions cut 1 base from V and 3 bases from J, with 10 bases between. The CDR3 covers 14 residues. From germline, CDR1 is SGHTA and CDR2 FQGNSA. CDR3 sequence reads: CASSLVAYGYEQYF. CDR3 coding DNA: TGTGCCAGCAGCTTAGTGGCTTACGGCTACGAGCAGTACTTC.

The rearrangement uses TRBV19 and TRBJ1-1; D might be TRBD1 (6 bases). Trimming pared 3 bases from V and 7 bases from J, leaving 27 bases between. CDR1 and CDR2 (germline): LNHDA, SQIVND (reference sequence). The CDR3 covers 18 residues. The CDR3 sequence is CASSIGLVGRTVRGEAFF. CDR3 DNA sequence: TGTGCCAGTAGTATTGGCCTGGTCGGACGGACAGTCCGGGGTGAAGCTTTCTTT. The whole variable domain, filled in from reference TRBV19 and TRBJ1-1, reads DGGITQSPKYLFRKEGQNVTLSCEQNLNHDAMYWYRQDPGQGLRLIYYSQIVNDFQKGDIAEGYSVSREKKESFPLTVTSAQKNPTAFYLCASSIGLVGRTVRGEAFFGQGTRLTVV.

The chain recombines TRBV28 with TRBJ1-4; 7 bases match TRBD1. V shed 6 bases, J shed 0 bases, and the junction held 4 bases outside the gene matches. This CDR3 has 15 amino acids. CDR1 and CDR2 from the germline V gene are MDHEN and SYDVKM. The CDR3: CASSLRGATNEKLFF. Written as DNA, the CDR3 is TGTGCCAGCAGCCTCAGGGGGGCAACTAATGAAAAACTGTTTTTT.